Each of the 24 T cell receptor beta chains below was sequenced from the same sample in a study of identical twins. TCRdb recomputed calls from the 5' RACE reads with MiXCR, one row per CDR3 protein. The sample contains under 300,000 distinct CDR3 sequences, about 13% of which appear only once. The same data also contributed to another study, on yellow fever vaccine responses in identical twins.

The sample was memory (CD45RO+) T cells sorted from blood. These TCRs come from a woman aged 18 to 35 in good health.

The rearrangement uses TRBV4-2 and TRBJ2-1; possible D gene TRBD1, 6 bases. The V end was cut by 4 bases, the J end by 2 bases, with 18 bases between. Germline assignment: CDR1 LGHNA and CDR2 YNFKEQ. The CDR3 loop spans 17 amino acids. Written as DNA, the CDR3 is TGTGCCAGCAGCCGTGCCGCGACCGACAGGACCTACAATGAGCAGTTCTTC. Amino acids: CASSRAATDRTYNEQFF.

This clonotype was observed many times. CDR3 protein: CATSVGSGGLETQYF. CDR3 in DNA: TGTGCCACCAGTGTCGGCTCGGGGGGATTGGAGACCCAGTACTTC. The chain couples TRBV24-1 to TRBJ2-5; 7 positions agree with TRBD2. J lost 5 bases, V lost 5 bases, and 10 bases had no gene match. This CDR3 region has 15 residues. Germline lookup yields CDR1 KGHDR and CDR2 SFDVKD.

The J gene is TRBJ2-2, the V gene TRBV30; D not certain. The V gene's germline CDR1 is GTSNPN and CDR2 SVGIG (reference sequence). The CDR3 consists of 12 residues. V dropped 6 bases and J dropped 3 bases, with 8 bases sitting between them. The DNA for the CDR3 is TGTGCCTGCCCAAGTTACACCGGGGAGCTGTTTTTT. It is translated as CACPSYTGELFF.

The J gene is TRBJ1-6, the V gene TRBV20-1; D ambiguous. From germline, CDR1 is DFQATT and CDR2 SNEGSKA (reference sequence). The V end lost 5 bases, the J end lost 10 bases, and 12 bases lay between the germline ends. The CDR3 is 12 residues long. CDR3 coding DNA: TGCAGTGCTCCTTCAGTCAACTCACCCCTCCACTTT. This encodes CSAPSVNSPLHF.

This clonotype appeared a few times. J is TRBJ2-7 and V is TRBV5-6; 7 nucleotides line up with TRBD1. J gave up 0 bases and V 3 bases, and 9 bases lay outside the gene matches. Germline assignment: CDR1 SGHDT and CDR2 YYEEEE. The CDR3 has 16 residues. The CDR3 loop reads CASSWIYRDSSYEQYF. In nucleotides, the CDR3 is TGTGCCAGCAGCTGGATATACCGGGACAGCTCCTACGAGCAGTACTTC.

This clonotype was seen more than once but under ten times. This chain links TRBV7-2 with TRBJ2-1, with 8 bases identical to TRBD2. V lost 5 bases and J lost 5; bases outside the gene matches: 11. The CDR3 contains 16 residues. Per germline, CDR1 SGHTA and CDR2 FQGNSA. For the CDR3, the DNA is TGTGCCAGCAGCCGGGAGGGGACTAGACTAAACAATGAGCAGTTCTTC. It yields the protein CASSREGTRLNNEQFF. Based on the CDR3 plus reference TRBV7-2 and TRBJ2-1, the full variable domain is GAGVSQSPSNKVTEKGKDVELRCDPISGHTALYWYRQSLGQGLEFLIYFQGNSAPDKSGLPSDRFSAERTGGSVSTLTIQRTQQEDSAVYLCASSREGTRLNNEQFFGPGTRLTVL.

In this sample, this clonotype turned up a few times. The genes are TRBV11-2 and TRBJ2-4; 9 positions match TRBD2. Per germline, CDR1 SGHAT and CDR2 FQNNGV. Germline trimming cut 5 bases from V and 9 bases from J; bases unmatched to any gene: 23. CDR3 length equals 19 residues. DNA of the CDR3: TGTGCCAGCAGCGCCTTGGGGGGGCTAGCGGGGACCGCGAGGATCATTCAGTACTTC. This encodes CASSALGGLAGTARIIQYF. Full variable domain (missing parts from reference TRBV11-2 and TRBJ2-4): EAGVAQSPRYKIIEKRQSVAFWCNPISGHATLYWYQQILGQGPKLLIQFQNNGVVDDSQLPKDRFSAERLKGVDSTLKIQPAKLEDSAVYLCASSALGGLAGTARIIQYFGAGTRLSVL.

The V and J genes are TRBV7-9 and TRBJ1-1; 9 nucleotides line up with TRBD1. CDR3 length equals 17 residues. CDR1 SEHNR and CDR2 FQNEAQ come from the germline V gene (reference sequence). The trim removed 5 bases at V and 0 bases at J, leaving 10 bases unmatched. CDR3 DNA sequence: TGTGCCAGCAGCCCAAGACAGGGGGTAGGCATGAACACTGAAGCTTTCTTT. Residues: CASSPRQGVGMNTEAFF.

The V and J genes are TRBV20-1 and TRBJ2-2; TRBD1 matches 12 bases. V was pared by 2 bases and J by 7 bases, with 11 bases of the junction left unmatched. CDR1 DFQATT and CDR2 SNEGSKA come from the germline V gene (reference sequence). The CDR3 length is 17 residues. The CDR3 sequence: CSARPPRGQGAVGELFF. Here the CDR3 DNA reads TGCAGTGCTAGACCTCCCCGGGGACAGGGGGCCGTCGGGGAGCTGTTTTTT.

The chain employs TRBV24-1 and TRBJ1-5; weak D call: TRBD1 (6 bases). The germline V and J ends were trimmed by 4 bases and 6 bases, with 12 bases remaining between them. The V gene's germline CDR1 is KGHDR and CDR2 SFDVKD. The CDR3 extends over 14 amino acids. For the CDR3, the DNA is TGTGCCACCAGTGACCCACAGGGCTTTCAGCCCCAGCATTTT. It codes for CATSDPQGFQPQHF.

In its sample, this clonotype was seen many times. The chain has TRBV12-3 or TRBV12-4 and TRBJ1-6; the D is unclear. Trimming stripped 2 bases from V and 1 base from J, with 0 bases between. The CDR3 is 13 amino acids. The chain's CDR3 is CASSLSYNSPLHF. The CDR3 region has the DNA TGTGCCAGCAGTTTATCCTATAATTCACCCCTCCACTTT.

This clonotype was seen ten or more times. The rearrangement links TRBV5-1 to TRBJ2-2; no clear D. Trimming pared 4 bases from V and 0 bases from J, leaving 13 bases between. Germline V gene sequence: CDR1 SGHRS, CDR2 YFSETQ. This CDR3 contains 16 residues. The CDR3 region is CASSKLAGTNTGELFF. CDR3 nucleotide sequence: TGCGCCAGCAGCAAATTAGCCGGTACGAACACCGGGGAGCTGTTTTTT.

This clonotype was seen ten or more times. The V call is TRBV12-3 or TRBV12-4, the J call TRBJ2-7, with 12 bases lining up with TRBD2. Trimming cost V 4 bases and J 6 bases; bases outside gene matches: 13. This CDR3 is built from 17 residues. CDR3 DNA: TGTGCCAGCAGTTCACGGACTAGCGGGAAAACCTCAAGCGAGCAGTACTTC. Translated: CASSSRTSGKTSSEQYF.

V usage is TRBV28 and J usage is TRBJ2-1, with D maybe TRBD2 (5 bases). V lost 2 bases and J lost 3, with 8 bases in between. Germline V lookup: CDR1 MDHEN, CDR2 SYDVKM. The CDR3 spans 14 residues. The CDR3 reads CASSLGSDYNEQFF. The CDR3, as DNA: TGTGCCAGCAGTTTAGGTAGCGACTACAATGAGCAGTTCTTC. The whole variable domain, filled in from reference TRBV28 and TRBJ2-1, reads DVKVTQSSRYLVKRTGEKVFLECVQDMDHENMFWYRQDPGLGLRLIYFSYDVKMKEKGDIPEGYSVSREKKERFSLILESASTNQTSMYLCASSLGSDYNEQFFGPGTRLTVL.

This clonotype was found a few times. The CDR3 DNA sequence: TGTGCCAGCAGCTTGAGGGAATATAATTCACCCCTCCACTTT. The encoded protein is CASSLREYNSPLHF. This rearrangement joins TRBV5-4 to TRBJ1-6; D gene uncertain. There are 14 residues in the CDR3. CDR1 and CDR2 (germline): SGHNT, YYREEE (reference sequence). With 1 base removed from V and 4 bases from J, the gap between germline ends came to 6 bases.

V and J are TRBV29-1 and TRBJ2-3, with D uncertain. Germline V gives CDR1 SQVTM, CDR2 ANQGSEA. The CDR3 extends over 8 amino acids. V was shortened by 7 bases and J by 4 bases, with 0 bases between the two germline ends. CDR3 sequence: CSADTQYF. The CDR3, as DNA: TGCAGCGCAGATACGCAGTATTTT.

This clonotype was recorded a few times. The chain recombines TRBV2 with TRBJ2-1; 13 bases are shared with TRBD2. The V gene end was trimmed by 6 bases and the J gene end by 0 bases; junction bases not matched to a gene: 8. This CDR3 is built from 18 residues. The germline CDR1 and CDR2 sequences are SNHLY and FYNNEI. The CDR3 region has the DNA TGTGCCAGCAGGGTATACGGGACTAGCGGGATCTCCTACAATGAGCAGTTCTTC. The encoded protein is CASRVYGTSGISYNEQFF.

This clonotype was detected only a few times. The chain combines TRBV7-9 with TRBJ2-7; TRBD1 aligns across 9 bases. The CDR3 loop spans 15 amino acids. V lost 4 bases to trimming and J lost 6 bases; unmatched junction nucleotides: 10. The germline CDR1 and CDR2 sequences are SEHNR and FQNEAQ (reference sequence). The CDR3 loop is CASSSLGQGICEQYF. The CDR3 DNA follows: TGTGCCAGCAGCTCATTGGGACAGGGAATATGCGAGCAGTACTTC.

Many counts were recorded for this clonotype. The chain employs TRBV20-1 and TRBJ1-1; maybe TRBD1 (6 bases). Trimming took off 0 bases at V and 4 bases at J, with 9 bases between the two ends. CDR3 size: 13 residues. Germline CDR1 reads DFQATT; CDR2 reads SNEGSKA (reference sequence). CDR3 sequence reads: CSARDAGVTEAFF. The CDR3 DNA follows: TGCAGTGCTAGAGACGCAGGGGTCACTGAAGCTTTCTTT.

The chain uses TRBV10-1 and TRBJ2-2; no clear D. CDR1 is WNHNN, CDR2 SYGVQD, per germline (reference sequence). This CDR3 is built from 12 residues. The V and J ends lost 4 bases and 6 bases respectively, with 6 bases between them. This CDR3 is CASSVMAGELFF. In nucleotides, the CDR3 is TGCGCCAGCAGTGTTATGGCCGGGGAGCTGTTTTTT.

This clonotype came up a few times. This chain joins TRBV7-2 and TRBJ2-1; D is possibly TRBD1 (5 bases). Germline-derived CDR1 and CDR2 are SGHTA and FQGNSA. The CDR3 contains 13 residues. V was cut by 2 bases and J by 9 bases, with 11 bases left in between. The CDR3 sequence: CASSLSRVPEQFF. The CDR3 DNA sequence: TGTGCCAGCAGCTTATCCAGGGTTCCTGAGCAGTTCTTC.

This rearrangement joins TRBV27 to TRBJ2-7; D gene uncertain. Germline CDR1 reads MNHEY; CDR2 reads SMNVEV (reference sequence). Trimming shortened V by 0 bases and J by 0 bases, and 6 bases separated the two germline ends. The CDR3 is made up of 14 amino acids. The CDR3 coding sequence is TGTGCCAGCAGTTTATCGGCGGCCTCCTACGAGCAGTACTTC. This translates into CASSLSAASYEQYF.

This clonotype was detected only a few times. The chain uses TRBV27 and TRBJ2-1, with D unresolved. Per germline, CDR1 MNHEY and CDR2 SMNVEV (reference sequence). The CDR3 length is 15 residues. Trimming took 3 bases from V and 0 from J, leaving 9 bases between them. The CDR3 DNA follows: TGTGCCAGCAGTTTCTCCCCGAGCTCCTACAATGAGCAGTTCTTC. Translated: CASSFSPSSYNEQFF.

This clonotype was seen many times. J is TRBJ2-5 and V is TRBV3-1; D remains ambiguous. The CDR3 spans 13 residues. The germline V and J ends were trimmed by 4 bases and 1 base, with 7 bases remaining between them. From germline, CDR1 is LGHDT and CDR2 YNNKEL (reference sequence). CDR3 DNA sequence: TGTGCCAGCAGCCCCACCGGCCAAGAGACCCAGTACTTC. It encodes CASSPTGQETQYF.